This T cell receptor beta chain was captured in a study of blood T cell repertoires in COVID-19. Background on the study: Specimens from acute and convalescent COVID-19 originated in the United States, Italy and Spain. The cDNA or gDNA used as material had been derived from T cells, B-cell-depleted T cells, or PBMCs.

Original processing methods: How many nucleated cells were present was estimated from reference gene primer amplification. Profiling relied on immunoSEQ multiplex PCR, and the TCRdb table lists in-frame clones only, not all of them. The V and J calls and clone size are taken from that table; D and trimming were inferred from the DNA. This sample yields about 210,000 clones, of which about 91% are seen a single time; approximately 1.2% belongs to the top ten. The germline V gene has CDR1 SGHDN and CDR2 FVKESK. The CDR3 contains 14 residues. Between the trimmed V and J ends, which lost 3 bases and 4 bases, there was a span of 12 bases.

The source of this sequence is a young man with acute or convalescent COVID-19. V is TRBV14 and J is TRBJ1-1; D unclear. Sequencing input: peripheral blood. The CDR3 bases are TGTGCCAGCAGCCATCCGTGGCGGAGCACTGAAGCTTTCTTT. Translation gives CASSHPWRSTEAFF.